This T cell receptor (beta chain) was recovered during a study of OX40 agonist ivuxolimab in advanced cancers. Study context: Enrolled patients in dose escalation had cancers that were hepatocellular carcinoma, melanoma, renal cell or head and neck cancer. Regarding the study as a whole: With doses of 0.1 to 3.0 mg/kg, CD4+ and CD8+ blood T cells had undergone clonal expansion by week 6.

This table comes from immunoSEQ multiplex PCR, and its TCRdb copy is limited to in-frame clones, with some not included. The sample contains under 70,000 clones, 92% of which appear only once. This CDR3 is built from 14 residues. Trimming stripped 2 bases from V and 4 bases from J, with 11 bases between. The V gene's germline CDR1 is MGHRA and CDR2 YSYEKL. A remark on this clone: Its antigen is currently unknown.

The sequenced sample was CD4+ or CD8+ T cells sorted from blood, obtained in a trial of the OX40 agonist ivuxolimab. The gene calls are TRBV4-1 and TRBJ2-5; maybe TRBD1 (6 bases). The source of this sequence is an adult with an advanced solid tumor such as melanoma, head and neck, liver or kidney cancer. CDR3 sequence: CASSQKDSIETQYF. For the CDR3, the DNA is TGCGCCAGCAGCCAAAAGGACAGCATAGAGACCCAGTACTTC.